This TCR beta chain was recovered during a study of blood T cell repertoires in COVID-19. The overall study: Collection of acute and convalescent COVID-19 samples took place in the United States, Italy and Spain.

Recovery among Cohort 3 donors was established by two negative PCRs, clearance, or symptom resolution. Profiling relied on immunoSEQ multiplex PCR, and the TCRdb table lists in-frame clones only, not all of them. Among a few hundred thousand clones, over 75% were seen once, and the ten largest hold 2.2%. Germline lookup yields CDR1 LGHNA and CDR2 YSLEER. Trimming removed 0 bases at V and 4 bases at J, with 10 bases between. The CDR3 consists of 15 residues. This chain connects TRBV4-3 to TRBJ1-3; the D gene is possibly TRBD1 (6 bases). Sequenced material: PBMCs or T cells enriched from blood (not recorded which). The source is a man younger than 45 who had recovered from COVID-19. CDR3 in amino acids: CASSQDRGPGNTIYF. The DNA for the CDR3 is TGCGCCAGCAGCCAAGACAGGGGTCCCGGAAACACCATATATTTT.